This TCR beta chain comes out of a study of T cell repertoires in cytomegalovirus infection (dated by TCRdb to 2018 to 2020). General notes on the study: Because public TCR beta signatures pointed to carriage of CMV infection together with the matching HLA type, the HLA type of each donor mattered for the analysis. Summary of the overall study and its limitations: In both this cohort and an independent cohort of more than 350 donors, the cumulative frequency of public TCR beta family members distinguished carriers of CMV infection plus the relevant HLA type. The ex vivo response was dominated by HLA-C-restricted CMV-specific TCR beta clonotypes, which also provided the single most frequent clonotype in two of eight donors.

This clonotype was counted at least ten times. Its specific antigen is unknown. No qualities accompany the bases; no much larger clone lies one base away. Reads for this sample came from an Illumina HiSeq 1500. TCRdb reanalyzed the raw reads on its own, using fastp at Q25 for trimming and MiXCR for clone calling, and kept in-frame beta chains. CDR3 protein duplicates are merged, each entry listing the most common genes and DNA. In all, the sample holds 250,000 to 300,000 distinct CDR3 sequences, and 9.1% of those were seen once. The ten largest clonotypes hold approximately 15% of the sample. V loses 4 bases at its end and J loses 4 bases; junction bases beyond the gene matches: 6. The CDR3 holds 15 amino acids from the cysteine to the phenylalanine. Only the CDR3 portion is preserved as DNA: 45 bases, with reading frame beginning at the first base. CDR1 and CDR2 (SGHVS, FNYEAQ) derive from the germline V gene.

This sequence originates from a human donor in good health (CMV status not recorded). Some clones in this sample may be carry-over from other donors' samples. This sequence uses TRBV7-6 and TRBJ1-1; the central 10 bases match TRBD1. The sample taken for sequencing was PBMCs. The DNA sequence is as follows: TGTGCCAGCAGCTCAACCGGGACAGGGGTCACTGAAGCTTTCTTT. Its coded protein is CASSSTGTGVTEAFF.